The 24 T cell receptor beta chains listed next were all sequenced from one sample in a study of blood T cell repertoires in COVID-19. The method was immunoSEQ multiplex PCR; TCRdb's version includes in-frame clones alone and lacks a portion of them. The sample has 200,000 or so clones; about 80% are singletons. Sample: PBMCs or T cells enriched from blood (not recorded which). The receptors derive from a middle-aged woman with acute COVID-19.

Regarding this clone: Because the CDR3's place on the DNA is in doubt, the DNA is left out and the CDR3 is given as listed by TCRdb. The rearrangement links TRBV3-1 (or the pseudogene TRBV3-2) to TRBJ1-2; the table assigns TRBD1, which was not confirmed against the DNA. The germline V gene encodes CDR1 LGHDT and CDR2 YNNKEL (reference sequence). The CDR3 spans 13 amino acids, including both terminal residues. The CDR3 reads CASSQVGQGALVF.

This clone has only a few counts. This chain links TRBV27 with TRBJ1-6; D possibly corresponds to TRBD1 (5 bases). This CDR3 has 14 amino acids. Trimming took 5 bases from V and 8 from J, leaving 13 bases between them. Germline CDR1 is MNHEY and CDR2 is SMNVEV (reference sequence). CDR3 loop: CASSAWGGDSPLHF. CDR3 nucleotide sequence: TGTGCCAGCAGTGCCTGGGGGGGTGATTCACCCCTCCACTTT.

The chain carries TRBV5-1 and TRBJ1-2; possibly TRBD1 for D (6 bases). The V gene lost 0 bases and the J gene lost 8 bases, with 14 bases spanning the gap. Per the germline V gene, CDR1 is SGHRS and CDR2 is YFSETQ. The CDR3 is 14 residues long. Here the CDR3 DNA reads TGCGCCAGCAGCTTGGAGACAGGTGGCGGAGGCTACACCTTC. Amino acids: CASSLETGGGGYTF.

The chain couples TRBV24-1 to TRBJ2-2; no clear D gene. The CDR3 loop spans 15 amino acids. Trimming cost V 3 bases and J 6 bases, with 13 bases left between them. Per the germline V gene, CDR1 is KGHDR and CDR2 is SFDVKD. CDR3 sequence reads: CATSDPADGAGELFF. DNA of the CDR3: TGTGCCACCAGTGATCCCGCTGATGGAGCCGGGGAGCTGTTTTTT.

The CDR3: CASSLALGQNTGELFF. CDR3 nucleotide sequence: TGTGCCAGCAGCTTGGCCCTGGGACAGAACACCGGGGAGCTGTTTTTT. This sequence joins TRBV5-4 and TRBJ2-2; a possible D gene is TRBD1 (6 bases). Per germline, CDR1 SGHNT and CDR2 YYREEE (reference sequence). The V end lost 0 bases, the J end lost 1 base, and 10 bases lay between the germline ends. The CDR3 length is 16 residues.

This clone was detected only a few times. The chain uses TRBV11-2 and TRBJ2-2, with 7 bases matching TRBD2. CDR1 and CDR2 from the germline V gene are SGHAT and FQNNGV. The CDR3 length is 14 residues. J lost 5 bases, V lost 3 bases, and 3 bases had no gene match. CDR3 sequence (DNA): TGTGCCAGCAGCTTGTTGGGGGGGACCGGGGAGCTGTTTTTT. It specifies CASSLLGGTGELFF.

The chain carries TRBV15 and TRBJ2-7; possible D gene TRBD2, 6 bases. CDR3 length equals 17 residues. Deletions cut 2 bases from V and 6 bases from J, with 23 bases between. The germline CDR1 and CDR2 sequences are LNHNV and YYDKDF (reference sequence). This CDR3 reads CATSRRLGGTLVSEQYF. CDR3 in DNA: TGTGCCACCAGCAGACGACTCGGGGGAACGTTAGTATCCGAGCAGTACTTC.

The chain links TRBV15 to TRBJ1-1, with 8 bases aligning to TRBD1. J lost 0 bases, V lost 0 bases, and 18 bases had no gene match. The CDR3 spans 21 residues. From germline, CDR1 is LNHNV and CDR2 YYDKDF (reference sequence). In nucleotides, the CDR3 is TGTGCCACCAGCAGAGATAAAGGGGCAGGGGGCCTTCCCCGAATGAACACTGAAGCTTTCTTT. This codes for CATSRDKGAGGLPRMNTEAFF.

The chain is built from TRBV14 and TRBJ2-1; D is ambiguous. This CDR3 is 12 amino acids long. CDR1 SGHDN and CDR2 FVKESK come from the germline V gene. V gave up 5 bases and J gave up 7 bases, with 9 bases separating them. In nucleotides, the CDR3 is TGTGCCAGCAGCGGGCAGGTTAATGAGCAGTTCTTC. Its protein is CASSGQVNEQFF.

The genes are TRBV6-5 and TRBJ2-7; the D gene is possibly TRBD1 (6 bases). Germline loops: CDR1 MNHEY, CDR2 SVGAGI. Trimming removed 9 bases at V and 5 bases at J, with 17 bases between. This CDR3 contains 13 residues. The CDR3 is CASLWGQGDEQYF. In nucleotides, the CDR3 is TGTGCCAGTCTCTGGGGACAAGGCGACGAGCAGTACTTC.

This clone came up a few times. The chain employs TRBV6-6 and TRBJ1-3; D gene unclear. Germline V gene lookup returns CDR1 MNHNY and CDR2 SVGAGI (reference sequence). V was cut by 4 bases and J by 0 bases, with 10 bases left in between. The CDR3 covers 15 residues. The CDR3 reads CASSSLVSSGNTIYF. As DNA, the CDR3 is TGTGCCAGCAGTTCGCTAGTTAGCTCTGGAAACACCATATATTTT.

This chain uses TRBV27 with TRBJ2-3; 10 nucleotides align to TRBD1. The CDR3 runs 16 residues. Trimming took 5 bases from V and 4 from J; bases not matched to a gene: 9. From germline, CDR1 is MNHEY and CDR2 SMNVEV (reference sequence). The CDR3 DNA sequence: TGTGCCAGCAGTCAGCCGGGACAGGGGTTCGCAGATACGCAGTATTTT. The encoded protein is CASSQPGQGFADTQYF.

The genes are TRBV7-2 and TRBJ1-2; D is perhaps TRBD1 (5 bases). Trimming took 3 bases from V and 7 from J, leaving 12 bases between them. Looked up from germline, CDR1 is SGHTA and CDR2 is FQGNSA. The CDR3 length is 13 residues. CDR3 sequence: CASSLNGRGGYTF. DNA of the CDR3: TGTGCCAGCAGCTTGAATGGAAGGGGTGGCTACACCTTC.

The chain carries TRBV2 and TRBJ2-7; a possible D gene is TRBD1 (5 bases). The CDR3 totals 11 residues. Germline V gene data show CDR1 as SNHLY and CDR2 as FYNNEI. Trimming removed 11 bases from V and 6 bases from J, with 14 bases in between. The CDR3, as DNA: TGTGCCTTCGGGTCCCAGGGCGAGCAGTACTTC. Amino acids: CAFGSQGEQYF.

This rearrangement joins TRBV12-3 or TRBV12-4 to TRBJ2-7; no clear D gene. The V end was cut by 6 bases, the J end by 9 bases, with 12 bases between. The CDR3 is 11 amino acids. CDR3 region: CASSLSTRQYF. The CDR3 nucleotides are TGTGCCAGCAGCTTGTCTACGAGGCAGTACTTC.

CDR3 region: CASSARVSTEAFF. DNA of the CDR3: TGTGCCAGCAGCGCCAGGGTGAGCACTGAAGCTTTCTTT. The chain uses TRBV11-2 and TRBJ1-1, with D tentatively TRBD1 (5 bases). The CDR3 is 13 amino acids. Germline assignment: CDR1 SGHAT and CDR2 FQNNGV. Deletions cut 5 bases from V and 4 bases from J, with 11 bases between.

CDR3 sequence reads: CASSLFPDSTEQYF. The CDR3 DNA is TGTGCCAGCAGCTTATTCCCCGACTCTACGGAGCAGTATTTT. The J gene is TRBJ2-3, the V gene TRBV7-3; D call uncertain. Between the trimmed V and J ends, which lost 2 bases and 11 bases, there was a span of 17 bases. The CDR3 contains 14 residues. The germline CDR1 and CDR2 sequences are SGHTA and FQGTGA.

The chain couples TRBV5-6 to TRBJ1-6; 7 bases line up with TRBD1. Germline V CDR1 and CDR2: SGHDT, YYEEEE. This CDR3 has 15 residues. J lost 9 bases, V lost 4 bases, and 10 bases had no gene match. The CDR3 is CASSVGQTTFSPLHF. The CDR3 nucleotides read TGTGCCAGCAGCGTGGGACAGACCACTTTTTCACCCCTCCACTTT.

This clone has more than one count but fewer than ten. V usage is TRBV24-1 and J usage is TRBJ1-5, with D tentatively TRBD1 (5 bases). This CDR3 spans 13 amino acids. The V and J ends lost 5 bases and 4 bases respectively, with 8 bases between them. CDR1 is KGHDR, CDR2 SFDVKD, per germline. The CDR3: CATSAGWNQPQHF. In DNA, the CDR3 is TGTGCCACCAGTGCAGGGTGGAATCAGCCCCAGCATTTT.

V gene TRBV6-5 combines with J gene TRBJ2-1; 11 positions match TRBD2. CDR1 and CDR2 from the germline V gene are MNHEY and SVGAGI. J lost 4 bases, V lost 6 bases, and 5 bases had no gene match. There are 15 residues in the CDR3. CDR3 residues: CASRVAGGPYNEQFF. CDR3 coding DNA: TGTGCCAGCAGAGTAGCGGGAGGGCCTTACAATGAGCAGTTCTTC.

This clone appeared once. CDR3 nucleotides: TGTGCCAGCAGCCGATCATTAGCGGGGGGGCCCACAGATACGCAGTATTTT. It is translated as CASSRSLAGGPTDTQYF. The gene calls are TRBV4-2 and TRBJ2-3; 11 positions match TRBD2. This CDR3 is built from 17 residues. CDR1 is LGHNA, CDR2 YNFKEQ, per germline. V shed 4 bases and J 2 bases; nucleotides not matched to a gene: 8.

This clone was seen only once. J is TRBJ1-1 and V is TRBV25-1; TRBD1 might be the D (5 bases). The CDR3 spans 15 residues. CDR1 is MGHDK, CDR2 SYGVNS, per germline. Trimming left V 7 bases short and J 1 base short, with 16 bases between. For the CDR3, the DNA is TGTGCCAGCACCCTAGGGGAGGCTACGAACACTGAAGCTTTCTTT. Amino acid sequence: CASTLGEATNTEAFF.

The V gene is TRBV19, the J gene TRBJ1-1; 10 bases are a match to TRBD1. The ends lost 5 bases at V and 6 bases at J; junction bases unmatched: 9. In germline, CDR1 is LNHDA, CDR2 SQIVND (reference sequence). The CDR3 has 15 amino acids. The CDR3 here is CASSVGDRGLPEAFF. CDR3 DNA sequence: TGTGCCAGTAGTGTCGGGGACAGGGGTTTGCCTGAAGCTTTCTTT. Drawing the rest from reference TRBV19 and TRBJ1-1, the complete variable domain is DGGITQSPKYLFRKEGQNVTLSCEQNLNHDAMYWYRQDPGQGLRLIYYSQIVNDFQKGDIAEGYSVSREKKESFPLTVTSAQKNPTAFYLCASSVGDRGLPEAFFGQGTRLTVV.

This sequence joins TRBV19 and TRBJ2-1; 10 nucleotides match TRBD1. The CDR3 contains 14 residues. Unmatched junction bases numbered 4, after V lost 3 bases and J lost 8 bases. Per the germline V gene, CDR1 is LNHDA and CDR2 is SQIVND (reference sequence). In DNA form, the CDR3 reads TGTGCCAGTAGTATGGGACAGGGGTTCCATGAGCAGTTCTTC. This gives the protein CASSMGQGFHEQFF.